Listed below are T cell receptor beta chains from one sample, sequenced in a study of blood T cell repertoires in COVID-19. Sequenced by immunoSEQ multiplex PCR; TCRdb stores in-frame clones only, minus some. The table lists tens of thousands of clones, 87% of them singletons. Material for sequencing was peripheral blood. Source of these receptors: a man aged 35 to 55 with COVID-19, enrolled during active disease. The CDR3 runs from the conserved cysteine through the conserved F or W. Each record gives: CDR3 DNA, CDR3 protein, D gene, J gene, V gene. The D gene is left open where the match is weak.

TGTGCCAGCAGGTACCCGGCAGGGGGCAACTATGGCTACACCTTC CASRYPAGGNYGYTF TRBD1 TRBJ1-2 TRBV28
TGTGCCACCAGTGATCCCCGGGCCGGGACAGGGGGCTCTCAGCCCCAGCATTTT CATSDPRAGTGGSQPQHF TRBD1 TRBJ1-5 TRBV24-1
TGTGCCAGCAGCCTTGATGCGCGGCTTTTCTTT CASSLDARLFF . TRBJ1-1 TRBV3-1/TRBV3-2
TGTGCCATCAGTGATGGCGGGGGGGCGGATACGCAGTATTTT CAISDGGGADTQYF TRBD2 TRBJ2-3 TRBV10-3
TGTGCCAGCAGTACCGACTTGGAAGAGACCCAGTACTTC CASSTDLEETQYF . TRBJ2-5 TRBV2
TGTGCCAGCAGTTCCCAGAATTCACCCCTCCACTTT CASSSQNSPLHF . TRBJ1-6 TRBV12-3/TRBV12-4
TGTGCCAGTATACCCGGGGGGACAGGGGTTCCAGGGGCCAACGTCCTGACTTTC CASIPGGTGVPGANVLTF TRBD1 TRBJ2-6 TRBV19
TGTGCCAGCAGCTCGAACAAAGATCAAAGAAAGGGCTCCCCCGGACTACAGTTCTTC CASSSNKDQRKGSPGLQFF . TRBJ2-1 TRBV12-1
TGTGCCAGCAGCCGCCTCGATGGGACAGGGAATTCACCCCTCCACTTT CASSRLDGTGNSPLHF TRBD1 TRBJ1-6 TRBV5-6
TGTGCCAGCAGCTACGCACAGGGGGCGGACACTGAAGCTTTCTTT CASSYAQGADTEAFF TRBD1 TRBJ1-1 TRBV11-2
TGTGCCAGCAGCCCCGCTGCAGGGGGTGGCTACACCTTC CASSPAAGGGYTF TRBD1 TRBJ1-2 TRBV7-3
TGTGCCAGCAGTTTGACACCTCCGACAGGGCCCGGGGCCAACGTCCTGACTTTC CASSLTPPTGPGANVLTF TRBD1 TRBJ2-6 TRBV28
TGTGCCAGCAGCTCTTTGGACTTACTCACCGGGGAGCTGTTTTTT CASSSLDLLTGELFF . TRBJ2-2 TRBV7-9